The 27 T cell receptor beta chains reported below all come from one sample, sequenced in a study of shared clonotypes between healthy human individuals (dated by TCRdb to about 2020). The library was generated by the immunoSEQ multiplex PCR assay. TCRdb obtained this table from immuneACCESS and retained in-frame rearrangements with V and J assigned. These tables miss some clones; where compared with another copy, unresolved V genes account for less than half of the shortfall, and the remainder is unexplained. The sample table contains 550,000 to 800,000 clones; only one count was recorded for less than 95% of them. Around a third of the sample is in the top ten clones. The specimen sequenced was memory CD8+ T cells from PBMCs. The cell subset or site label corresponds to: CD45RO+ cells pooled with CCR7-negative TemRA cells. The receptors come from a man between 18 and 29 years old in good health. Some clones in this sample may be carry-over from other donors' samples.

V usage is TRBV7-9 and J usage is TRBJ2-2; tentative D call: TRBD1 (6 bases). CDR1 is SEHNR, CDR2 FQNEAQ, per germline (reference sequence). The CDR3 is 16 amino acids. The V and J ends lost 1 base and 7 bases respectively, with 16 bases between them. The CDR3: CASSLVHRAGDGELFF. CDR3 sequence (DNA): TGTGCCAGCAGCTTAGTCCACAGGGCGGGTGACGGGGAGCTGTTTTTT. Full variable domain (rest looked up from reference TRBV7-9 and TRBJ2-2): DTGVSQNPRHKITKRGQNVTFRCDPISEHNRLYWYRQTLGQGPEFLTYFQNEAQLEKSRLLSDRFSAERPKGSFSTLEIQRTEQGDSAMYLCASSLVHRAGDGELFFGEGSRLTVL.

The chain combines TRBV10-3 with TRBJ2-5; TRBD1 is a possible D gene (5 bases). Trimming left V 4 bases short and J 1 base short, with 13 bases between. Germline assignment: CDR1 ENHRY and CDR2 SYGVKD. The CDR3 contains 15 residues. The CDR3: CAISGVLGAQETQYF. DNA of the CDR3: TGTGCCATCAGTGGGGTGCTAGGGGCCCAAGAGACCCAGTACTTC.

This sequence joins TRBV27 and TRBJ2-3, with 10 nucleotides matching TRBD2. Germline values: CDR1 MNHEY, CDR2 SMNVEV (reference sequence). The CDR3 is 19 residues long. J lost 2 bases, V lost 3 bases, and 14 bases had no gene match. The CDR3 loop reads CASSFTGAGTSANTDTQYF. The DNA of the CDR3 is TGTGCCAGCAGTTTCACTGGCGCGGGGACTAGCGCCAACACAGATACGCAGTATTTT.

The chain employs TRBV5-1 and TRBJ2-5, with D possibly being TRBD2 (6 bases). The V end was cut by 0 bases, the J end by 2 bases, with 8 bases between. This CDR3 comprises 14 residues. Germline loops: CDR1 SGHRS, CDR2 YFSETQ. The CDR3 sequence is CASSLVGGQETQYF. In DNA form, the CDR3 reads TGCGCCAGCAGCTTGGTGGGGGGACAAGAGACCCAGTACTTC.

The chain combines TRBV15 with TRBJ2-7, with a possible D match to TRBD1 (6 bases). Germline V CDR1 and CDR2: LNHNV, YYDKDF (reference sequence). V was trimmed by 1 base and J by 2 bases, leaving 12 bases between them. The length of the CDR3 is 15 residues. The CDR3 region has the DNA TGTGCCACCAGCAGAGGCTCCGGACAGACCTACGAGCAGTACTTC. It encodes CATSRGSGQTYEQYF.

This clone was counted between two and nine times. This chain links TRBV11-3 with TRBJ2-7, with D tentatively TRBD2 (5 bases). CDR3 length: 15 residues. Deletions cut 1 base from V and 6 bases from J, with 16 bases between. The V gene's germline CDR1 is SGHNT and CDR2 YENEEA. The CDR3 DNA sequence: TGTGCCAGCAGCTTAGGAAGCGGCGGCGGCTTCGAGCAGTACTTC. Its protein is CASSLGSGGGFEQYF.

The chain joins TRBV5-1 to TRBJ2-7, with TRBD2 identical over 9 bases. The CDR3 is 18 amino acids. The germline gives CDR1 SGHRS, CDR2 YFSETQ. Trimming cost V 0 bases and J 2 bases; bases outside gene matches: 12. CDR3 coding DNA: TGCGCCAGCAGCTTGGGACTAGCGGAAACATCCCTAACCTACGAGCAGTACTTC. It yields the protein CASSLGLAETSLTYEQYF.

V is TRBV27 and J is TRBJ2-1; 9 positions match TRBD1. The germline gives CDR1 MNHEY, CDR2 SMNVEV (reference sequence). The V segment lost 4 bases and the J segment 3 bases; nucleotides outside the gene matches: 4. CDR3 size: 15 residues. In DNA, the CDR3 is TGTGCCAGCAGTTCCGGACAGGGGAACTACAATGAGCAGTTCTTC. It specifies CASSSGQGNYNEQFF.

The V and J genes are TRBV28 and TRBJ1-2, with D unclear. V lost 2 bases, J lost 0 bases, and 16 bases lay in between. The CDR3 is made up of 17 amino acids. Germline CDR1 is MDHEN and CDR2 is SYDVKM. CDR3 in DNA: TGTGCCAGCAGTTTAAATTGGTTCGGAGACTCTAACTATGGCTACACCTTC. Protein sequence: CASSLNWFGDSNYGYTF.

This sequence joins TRBV7-9 and TRBJ1-2; possible D gene TRBD1, 6 bases. CDR1 SEHNR and CDR2 FQNEAQ come from the germline V gene (reference sequence). The CDR3 spans 17 residues. V was shortened by 6 bases and J by 2 bases, with 22 bases between the two germline ends. The CDR3 DNA reads as TGTGCCAGCAGTCGAACAGAGGGGGGACTCCTAAACTATGGCTACACCTTC. It is translated as CASSRTEGGLLNYGYTF.

This clone was seen just once. Other DNA sequences of this sample code for an identical CDR3. V gene TRBV27 combines with J gene TRBJ2-7; tentative D call: TRBD2 (5 bases). The V end lost 3 bases, the J end lost 0 bases, and 9 bases lay between the germline ends. CDR1 is MNHEY and CDR2 is SMNVEV in the germline V gene (reference sequence). The CDR3 covers 14 residues. CDR3 sequence reads: CASSLFGSSYEQYF. CDR3 nucleotide sequence: TGTGCCAGCAGTTTGTTTGGGAGCTCCTACGAGCAGTACTTC.

The chain employs TRBV2 and TRBJ2-1; D is ambiguous. The CDR3 loop spans 15 amino acids. Trimming took off 0 bases at V and 9 bases at J, with 15 bases between the two ends. Per the germline V gene, CDR1 is SNHLY and CDR2 is FYNNEI. CDR3 nucleotides: TGTGCCAGCAGTGAAGCCAGAAATTACGTCGCTGAGCAGTTCTTC. Its translation is CASSEARNYVAEQFF.

V usage is TRBV9 and J usage is TRBJ1-1; D not certain. V dropped 4 bases and J dropped 5 bases, with 15 bases sitting between them. The CDR3 length is 14 residues. CDR1 and CDR2 from the germline V gene are SGDLS and YYNGEE. CDR3 sequence reads: CASSPGGGWTEAFF. The CDR3 nucleotides read TGTGCCAGCAGCCCGGGAGGAGGGTGGACTGAAGCTTTCTTT.

V usage is TRBV6-5 and J usage is TRBJ1-1; D is possibly TRBD1 (6 bases). The V end lost 7 bases, the J end lost 1 base, and 13 bases lay between the germline ends. The CDR3 is made up of 14 amino acids. Germline-derived CDR1 and CDR2 are MNHEY and SVGAGI. The CDR3, as DNA: TGTGCCAGCACCGAAGTGACAGGGAACACTGAAGCTTTCTTT. The encoded protein is CASTEVTGNTEAFF.

The chain carries TRBV28 and TRBJ1-2; TRBD1 matches 8 bases. The CDR3 has 14 residues. J lost 4 bases, V lost 7 bases, and 8 bases had no gene match. Germline loops: CDR1 MDHEN, CDR2 SYDVKM. In DNA form, the CDR3 reads TGTGCCAGCACCCTAGCAGGGGGCAGCTATGGCTACACCTTC. Amino acid sequence: CASTLAGGSYGYTF.

The chain combines TRBV6-5 with TRBJ2-1, with TRBD2 identical over 13 bases. The CDR3 is 15 amino acids. Germline trimming cut 5 bases from V and 8 bases from J; bases unmatched to any gene: 6. Germline lookup yields CDR1 MNHEY and CDR2 SVGAGI. CDR3 coding DNA: TGTGCCAGCAGTAGTGGACTAGCGGGAGCTTATGAGCAGTTCTTC. Translated, it gives CASSSGLAGAYEQFF.

V gene TRBV19 combines with J gene TRBJ2-7, with D possibly being TRBD1 or TRBD2 (5 bases each). V was cut by 7 bases and J by 2 bases, with 15 bases left in between. The CDR3 runs 14 residues. Germline V CDR1 and CDR2: LNHDA, SQIVND (reference sequence). The CDR3, as DNA: TGTGCCAGTAATCCCCGGGACGGCCCCTACGAGCAGTACTTC. It specifies CASNPRDGPYEQYF.

The chain couples TRBV4-1 to TRBJ2-4; the D is unclear. Trimming removed 1 base at V and 0 bases at J, with 7 bases between. This CDR3 is built from 15 residues. Germline V gene sequence: CDR1 MGHRA, CDR2 YSYEKL. CDR3 protein: CASSQGVGAKNIQYF. The CDR3 DNA follows: TGCGCCAGCAGCCAAGGGGTAGGAGCCAAAAACATTCAGTACTTC.

This clone was detected once. V and J are TRBV28 and TRBJ1-2, with TRBD1 identical over 7 bases. The CDR3 totals 15 residues. Germline V CDR1 and CDR2: MDHEN, SYDVKM. The ends lost 5 bases at V and 4 bases at J; junction bases unmatched: 10. The CDR3 DNA is TGTGCCAGCAGTCCGGGACAGTTCACCGGCTATGGCTACACCTTC. Protein sequence: CASSPGQFTGYGYTF.

The table lists this clone with a count of one. The same CDR3 also results from other DNA sequences found in this sample. This rearrangement joins TRBV6-5 to TRBJ2-1, with D uncertain. The V end was cut by 0 bases, the J end by 0 bases, with 6 bases between. The CDR3 loop spans 15 amino acids. The germline V gene encodes CDR1 MNHEY and CDR2 SVGAGI. The CDR3 DNA reads TGTGCCAGCAGTTACTCTCAAAGCTCCTACAATGAGCAGTTCTTC. Protein: CASSYSQSSYNEQFF.

The chain recombines TRBV10-2 with TRBJ2-3; D uncertain. Looked up from germline, CDR1 is WSHSY and CDR2 is SAAADI. CDR3 size: 13 residues. V lost 2 bases to trimming and J lost 4 bases, with 7 bases between them. The CDR3, as DNA: TGCGCCAGCAGTGAGGCCAAGTCAGATACGCAGTATTTT. Protein product: CASSEAKSDTQYF.

The genes are TRBV7-9 and TRBJ2-3, with 7 nucleotides matching TRBD2. The V gene end was trimmed by 6 bases and the J gene end by 5 bases; junction bases not matched to a gene: 14. CDR1 and CDR2 (germline): SEHNR, FQNEAQ (reference sequence). This CDR3 has 16 amino acids. CDR3 residues: CASRDLQSGAGDTQYF. The CDR3 DNA reads TGTGCCAGCAGGGACCTTCAGAGCGGGGCGGGAGATACGCAGTATTTT.

V gene TRBV2 combines with J gene TRBJ1-2; no clear D. Germline V lookup: CDR1 SNHLY, CDR2 FYNNEI. CDR3 size: 15 residues. V gave up 1 base and J gave up 4 bases, with 13 bases separating them. CDR3 loop: CASSEVDGRIYGYTF. The DNA for the CDR3 is TGTGCCAGCAGTGAAGTTGACGGGAGGATCTATGGCTACACCTTC.

The chain is built from TRBV28 and TRBJ2-1; the D call may be TRBD1 or TRBD2 (5 bases each). This CDR3 contains 15 residues. V shed 6 bases and J shed 8 bases, with 20 bases lying between them. Germline assignment: CDR1 MDHEN and CDR2 SYDVKM. The chain's CDR3 is CASRVRDARGDEQFF. The CDR3 nucleotides are TGTGCCAGCAGGGTCCGGGACGCCCGAGGCGATGAGCAGTTCTTC.

This sequence joins TRBV7-9 and TRBJ2-3; tentatively, D is TRBD1 (6 bases). Germline CDR1 is SEHNR and CDR2 is FQNEAQ (reference sequence). This CDR3 is 15 amino acids long. With 3 bases removed from V and 3 bases from J, the gap between germline ends came to 13 bases. CDR3 loop: CASSFLGAPTDTQYF. CDR3 DNA sequence: TGTGCCAGCAGCTTTCTGGGGGCCCCAACAGATACGCAGTATTTT.

This chain joins TRBV15 and TRBJ2-1; 14 nucleotides match TRBD2. The J segment lost 8 bases and the V segment lost 5 bases, leaving 8 bases of the junction unmatched. The CDR3 loop spans 16 amino acids. The germline V gene has CDR1 LNHNV and CDR2 YYDKDF (reference sequence). CDR3 protein: CATSGQGLAGAYEQFF. Written as DNA, the CDR3 is TGTGCCACCAGCGGTCAGGGACTAGCGGGAGCCTATGAGCAGTTCTTC.

The genes are TRBV30 and TRBJ2-7, with 9 positions matching TRBD1. CDR3 length equals 14 residues. CDR1 and CDR2 from the germline V gene are GTSNPN and SVGIG (reference sequence). V was pared by 1 base and J by 4 bases, with 5 bases of the junction left unmatched. The CDR3 DNA reads TGTGCCTGGAGTGACAGGGGGCTAGCGTACGAGCAGTACTTC. The encoded protein is CAWSDRGLAYEQYF.